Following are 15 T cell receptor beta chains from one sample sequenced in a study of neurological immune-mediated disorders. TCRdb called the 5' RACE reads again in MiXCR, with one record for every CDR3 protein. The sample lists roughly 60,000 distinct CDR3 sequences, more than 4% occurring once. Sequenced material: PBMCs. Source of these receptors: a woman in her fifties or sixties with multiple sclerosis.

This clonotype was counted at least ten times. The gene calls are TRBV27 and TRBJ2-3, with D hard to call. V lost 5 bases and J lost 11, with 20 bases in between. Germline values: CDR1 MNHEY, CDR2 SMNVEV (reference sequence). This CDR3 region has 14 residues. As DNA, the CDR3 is TGTGCCAGCAGTCCCCACCCTACAGTTCTGGGGCAGTATTTT. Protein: CASSPHPTVLGQYF.

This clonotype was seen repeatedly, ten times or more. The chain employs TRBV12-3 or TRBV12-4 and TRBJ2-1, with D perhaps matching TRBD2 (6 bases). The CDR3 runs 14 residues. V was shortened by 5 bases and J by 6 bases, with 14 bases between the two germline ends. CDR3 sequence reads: CASSQQLASNEQFF. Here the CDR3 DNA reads TGTGCCAGCAGTCAACAACTAGCTTCCAATGAGCAGTTCTTC.

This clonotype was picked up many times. CDR3 in DNA: TGCAGTGCCCCGGCGACAGGGACCACCGGGGAGCTGTTTTTT. It specifies CSAPATGTTGELFF. The V gene is TRBV20-1, the J gene TRBJ2-2; 7 positions match TRBD1. The CDR3 sequence is 14 residues long. The germline V gene encodes CDR1 DFQATT and CDR2 SNEGSKA (reference sequence). Germline trimming cut 6 bases from V and 4 bases from J; bases unmatched to any gene: 8.

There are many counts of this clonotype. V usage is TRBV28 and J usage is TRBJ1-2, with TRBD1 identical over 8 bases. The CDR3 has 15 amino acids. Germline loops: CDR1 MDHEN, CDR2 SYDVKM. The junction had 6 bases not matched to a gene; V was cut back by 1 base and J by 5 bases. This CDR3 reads CASSLSGTGGYGYTF. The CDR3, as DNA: TGTGCCAGCAGTTTATCGGGGACAGGCGGGTATGGCTACACCTTC.

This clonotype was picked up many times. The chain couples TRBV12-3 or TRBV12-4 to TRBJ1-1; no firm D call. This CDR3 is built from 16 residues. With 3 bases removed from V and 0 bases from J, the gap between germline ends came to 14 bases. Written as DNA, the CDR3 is TGTGCCAGCAGTTTGGGAAGGGCTTATATGAACACTGAAGCTTTCTTT. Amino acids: CASSLGRAYMNTEAFF.

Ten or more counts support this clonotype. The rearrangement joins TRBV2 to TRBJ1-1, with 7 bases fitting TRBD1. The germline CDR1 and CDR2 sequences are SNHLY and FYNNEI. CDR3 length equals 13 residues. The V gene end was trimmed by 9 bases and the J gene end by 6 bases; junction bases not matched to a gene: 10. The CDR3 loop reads CASELQGRAEAFF. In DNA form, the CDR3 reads TGTGCCAGTGAATTACAGGGGCGAGCTGAAGCTTTCTTT. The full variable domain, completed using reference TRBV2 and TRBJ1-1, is EPEVTQTPSHQVTQMGQEVILRCVPISNHLYFYWYRQILGQKVEFLVSFYNNEISEKSEIFDDQFSVERPDGSNFTLKIRSTKLEDSAMYFCASELQGRAEAFFGQGTRLTVV.

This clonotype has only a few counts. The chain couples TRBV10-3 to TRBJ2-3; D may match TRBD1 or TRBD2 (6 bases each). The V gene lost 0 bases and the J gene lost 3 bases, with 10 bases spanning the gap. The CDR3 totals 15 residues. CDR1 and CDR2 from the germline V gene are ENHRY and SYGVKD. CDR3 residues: CAISESGGTTDTQYF. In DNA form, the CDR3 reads TGTGCCATCAGTGAGTCAGGGGGGACGACAGATACGCAGTATTTT.

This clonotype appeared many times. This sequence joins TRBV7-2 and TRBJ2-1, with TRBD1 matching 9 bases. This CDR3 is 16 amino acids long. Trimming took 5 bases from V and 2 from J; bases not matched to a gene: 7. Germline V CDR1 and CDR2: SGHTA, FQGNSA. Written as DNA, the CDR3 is TGTGCCAGCAGCACAGGGGGCGGGGGCACCTACAATGAGCAGTTCTTC. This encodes CASSTGGGGTYNEQFF.

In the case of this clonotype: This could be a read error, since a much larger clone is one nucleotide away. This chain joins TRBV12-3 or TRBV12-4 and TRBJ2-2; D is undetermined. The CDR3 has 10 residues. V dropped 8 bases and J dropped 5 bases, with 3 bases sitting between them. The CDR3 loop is CASGTGELFF. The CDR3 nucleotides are TGTGCCAGCGGGACCGGGGAGCTGTTTTTT.

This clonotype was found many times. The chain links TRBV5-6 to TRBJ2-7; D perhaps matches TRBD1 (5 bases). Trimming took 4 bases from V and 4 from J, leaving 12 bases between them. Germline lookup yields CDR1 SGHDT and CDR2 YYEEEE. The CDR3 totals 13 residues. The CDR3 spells CASSLRQIYEQYV. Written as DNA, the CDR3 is TGTGCCAGCAGCCTCCGACAGATTTACGAGCAGTACGTC.

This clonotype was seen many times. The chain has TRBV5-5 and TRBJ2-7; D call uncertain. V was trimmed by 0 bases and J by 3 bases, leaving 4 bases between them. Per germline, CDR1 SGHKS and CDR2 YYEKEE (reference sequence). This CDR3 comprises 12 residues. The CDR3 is CASSLAFYEQYF. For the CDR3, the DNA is TGTGCCAGCAGCTTGGCCTTCTACGAGCAGTACTTC.

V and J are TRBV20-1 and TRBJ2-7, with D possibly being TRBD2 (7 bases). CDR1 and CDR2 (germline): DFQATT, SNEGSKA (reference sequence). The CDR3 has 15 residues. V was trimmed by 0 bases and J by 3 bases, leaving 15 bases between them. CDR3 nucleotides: TGCAGTGCTAGAGATGGCGGGGGCTTCCTCTACGAGCAGTACTTC. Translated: CSARDGGGFLYEQYF.

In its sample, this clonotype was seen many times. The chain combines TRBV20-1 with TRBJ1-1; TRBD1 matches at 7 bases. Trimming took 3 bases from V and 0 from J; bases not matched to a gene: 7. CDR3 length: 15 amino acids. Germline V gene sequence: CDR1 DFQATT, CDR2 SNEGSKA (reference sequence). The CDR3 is CSARHYRGVNTEAFF. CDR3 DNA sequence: TGCAGTGCTAGGCACTACAGGGGAGTGAACACTGAAGCTTTCTTT.

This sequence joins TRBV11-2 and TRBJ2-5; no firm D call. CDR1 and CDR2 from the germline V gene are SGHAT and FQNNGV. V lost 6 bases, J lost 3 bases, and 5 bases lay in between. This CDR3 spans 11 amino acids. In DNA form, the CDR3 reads TGTGCCAGCAGAACCAAAGAGACCCAGTACTTC. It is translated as CASRTKETQYF.

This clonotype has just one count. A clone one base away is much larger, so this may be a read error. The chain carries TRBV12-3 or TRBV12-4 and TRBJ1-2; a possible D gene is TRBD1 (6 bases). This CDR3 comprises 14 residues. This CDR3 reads CANSSGRGAYGYTF. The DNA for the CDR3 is TGTGCCAACAGTTCCGGCAGGGGCGCCTATGGCTACACCTTC.